Following are 10 T cell receptor beta chains from one sample sequenced in a study of radiation and T cells in renal cell carcinoma. As for time point: blood 2 weeks post-SBRT. Treatment given: 15 Gy SBRT to primary tumor, nephrectomy 4 weeks later. Data came from immunoSEQ multiplex PCR; TCRdb stores just in-frame clones and leaves some out. The data contain just over 150,000 clones, roughly 86% of them singletons. This material consisted of blood, taken from a patient whose treatment included radiotherapy and nephrectomy. These receptors all stem from a woman in her fifties or sixties with renal cell carcinoma.

For the CDR3, the DNA is TGTGCCAGCAGTTCGCGGGGTTCACACAATGAGCAGTTCTTC. Its translation: CASSSRGSHNEQFF. The chain combines TRBV6-5 with TRBJ2-1; the D gene is possibly TRBD2 (6 bases). The V and J ends lost 4 bases and 5 bases respectively, with 12 bases between them. The CDR3 length is 14 residues. Germline V gives CDR1 MNHEY, CDR2 SVGAGI.

This clone was counted once. The chain carries TRBV5-1 and TRBJ1-1; 7 bases map to TRBD1. The CDR3 covers 15 residues. V was pared by 7 bases and J by 1 base, with 10 bases of the junction left unmatched. Germline-derived CDR1 and CDR2 are SGHRS and YFSETQ. CDR3 residues: CASSPTGARNTEAFF. The CDR3 bases are TGCGCCAGCTCCCCTACAGGGGCGAGGAACACTGAAGCTTTCTTT. The complete variable domain, with remaining parts taken from reference TRBV5-1 and TRBJ1-1, reads KAGVTQTPRYLIKTRGQQVTLSCSPISGHRSVSWYQQTPGQGLQFLFEYFSETQRNKGNFPGRFSGRQFSNSRSEMNVSTLELGDSALYLCASSPTGARNTEAFFGQGTRLTVV.

This clone was counted once. The J gene is TRBJ1-2, the V gene TRBV2; D is ambiguous. The V gene's germline CDR1 is SNHLY and CDR2 FYNNEI. Trimming took off 2 bases at V and 2 bases at J, with 9 bases between the two ends. This CDR3 region has 14 residues. Here the CDR3 DNA reads TGTGCCAGCAGTGAATGGTCGATGAACTATGGCTACACCTTC. Its protein product is CASSEWSMNYGYTF.

This rearrangement joins TRBV7-8 to TRBJ1-3; 10 bases are shared with TRBD1. The CDR3 covers 16 residues. Germline assignment: CDR1 SGHVS and CDR2 FQNEAQ. Trimming at V came to 4 bases and at J to 3 bases, leaving 6 bases not matched to a gene. The CDR3 DNA follows: TGTGCCAGCAGCTCAAGACAGGGGGCGATTGGAAACACCATATATTTT. This gives the protein CASSSRQGAIGNTIYF.

The chain couples TRBV18 to TRBJ1-6; D is unresolved. CDR1 KGHSH and CDR2 LQKENI come from the germline V gene. V gave up 1 base and J gave up 10 bases, with 8 bases separating them. This CDR3 comprises 13 residues. In nucleotides, the CDR3 is TGTGCCAGCTCACCACGTGATGTATCACCCCTCCACTTT. It encodes CASSPRDVSPLHF.

This clone was counted a single time. The chain links TRBV5-1 to TRBJ1-4; a weak D match, TRBD1 (5 bases). V lost 0 bases and J lost 4, with 10 bases in between. This CDR3 spans 15 amino acids. Germline CDR1 is SGHRS and CDR2 is YFSETQ. The CDR3 region has the DNA TGCGCCAGCAGCTTGGACGGGGGTGGTAATGAAAAACTGTTTTTT. This sequence encodes CASSLDGGGNEKLFF.

This chain joins TRBV6-5 and TRBJ1-6; TRBD1 agrees at 7 bases. The germline V gene encodes CDR1 MNHEY and CDR2 SVGAGI. Germline trimming cut 4 bases from V and 7 bases from J; bases unmatched to any gene: 4. The length of the CDR3 is 14 residues. The CDR3 DNA reads TGTGCCAGCAGTTTCAGACAGGGAAATTCACCCCTCCACTTT. Protein: CASSFRQGNSPLHF.

The chain uses TRBV12-5 and TRBJ1-2, with D hard to call. Germline CDR1 reads LGHNT; CDR2 reads FRNRAP. CDR3 length: 15 amino acids. Trimming shortened V by 2 bases and J by 2 bases, and 12 bases separated the two germline ends. CDR3 region: CASGLIGISNYGYTF. CDR3 coding DNA: TGTGCTAGTGGTTTGATCGGTATATCCAACTATGGCTACACCTTC. Together with reference TRBV12-5 and TRBJ1-2, the CDR3 gives the full variable domain: DARVTQTPRHKVTEMGQEVTMRCQPILGHNTVFWYRQTMMQGLELLAYFRNRAPLDDSGMPKDRFSAEMPDATLATLKIQPSEPRDSAVYFCASGLIGISNYGYTFGSGTRLTVV.

CDR3 nucleotide sequence: TGTGCCAGCTCACTTCGACAGGACGGCAGATCTGGAAACACCATATATTTT. Encoded protein: CASSLRQDGRSGNTIYF. J is TRBJ1-3 and V is TRBV18; D is possibly TRBD1 (6 bases). The CDR3 covers 17 residues. V was trimmed by 4 bases and J by 1 base, leaving 17 bases between them. Germline V gene sequence: CDR1 KGHSH, CDR2 LQKENI. Variable domain in full (rest from reference TRBV18 and TRBJ1-3): NAGVMQNPRHLVRRRGQEARLRCSPMKGHSHVYWYRQLPEEGLKFMVYLQKENIIDESGMPKERFSAEFPKEGPSILRIQQVVRGDSAAYFCASSLRQDGRSGNTIYFGEGSWLTVV.

This clone was seen repeatedly, ten times or more. The chain combines TRBV5-1 with TRBJ1-2, with D unresolved. The V and J ends lost 0 bases and 5 bases respectively, with 8 bases between them. This CDR3 comprises 13 residues. Germline V gives CDR1 SGHRS, CDR2 YFSETQ. Written as DNA, the CDR3 is TGCGCCAGCAGCTTGGATATGGGGTATGGCTACACCTTC. Its translation: CASSLDMGYGYTF.